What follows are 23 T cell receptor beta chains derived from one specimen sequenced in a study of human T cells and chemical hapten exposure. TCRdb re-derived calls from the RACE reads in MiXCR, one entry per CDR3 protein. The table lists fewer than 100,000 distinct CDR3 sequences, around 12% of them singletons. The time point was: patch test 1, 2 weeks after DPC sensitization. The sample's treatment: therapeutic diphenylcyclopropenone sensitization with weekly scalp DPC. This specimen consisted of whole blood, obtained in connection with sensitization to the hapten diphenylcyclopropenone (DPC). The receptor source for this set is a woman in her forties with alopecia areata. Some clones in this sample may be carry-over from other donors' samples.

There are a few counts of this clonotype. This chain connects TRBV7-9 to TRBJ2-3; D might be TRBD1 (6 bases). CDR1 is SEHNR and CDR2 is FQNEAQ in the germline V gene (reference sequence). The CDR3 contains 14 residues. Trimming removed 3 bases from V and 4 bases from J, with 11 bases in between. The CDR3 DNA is TGTGCCAGCAGCTTCCTGCCAGGGGCAGATACGCAGTATTTT. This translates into CASSFLPGADTQYF.

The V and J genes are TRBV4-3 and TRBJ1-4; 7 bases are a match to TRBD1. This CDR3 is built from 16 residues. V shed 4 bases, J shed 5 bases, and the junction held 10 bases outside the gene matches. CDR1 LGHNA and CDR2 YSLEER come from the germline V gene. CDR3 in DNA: TGCGCCAGCAGCCTGGGCTTGGACAGGAGCAATGAAAAACTGTTTTTT. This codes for CASSLGLDRSNEKLFF.

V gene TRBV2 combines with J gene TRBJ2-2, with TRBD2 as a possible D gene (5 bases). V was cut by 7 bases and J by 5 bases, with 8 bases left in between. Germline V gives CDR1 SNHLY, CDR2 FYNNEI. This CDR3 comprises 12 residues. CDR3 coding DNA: TGTGCCAGCACCGGGATTACCGGGGAGCTGTTTTTT. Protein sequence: CASTGITGELFF.

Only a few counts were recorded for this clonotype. The CDR3 sequence is CASSQDIARVNSPLHF. The DNA of the CDR3 is TGCGCCAGCAGCCAAGATATAGCCAGGGTTAATTCACCCCTCCACTTT. The V gene is TRBV4-3, the J gene TRBJ1-6, with a tentative D call TRBD1 (5 bases). V was cut by 0 bases and J by 6 bases, with 12 bases left in between. CDR1 is LGHNA and CDR2 is YSLEER in the germline V gene. The CDR3 has 16 amino acids.

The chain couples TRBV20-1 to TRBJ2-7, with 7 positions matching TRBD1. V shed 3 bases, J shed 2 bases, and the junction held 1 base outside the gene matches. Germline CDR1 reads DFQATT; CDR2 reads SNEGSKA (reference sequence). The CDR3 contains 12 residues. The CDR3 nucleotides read TGCAGTGCTAGGGACAGGACCTACGAGCAGTACTTC. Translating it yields CSARDRTYEQYF.

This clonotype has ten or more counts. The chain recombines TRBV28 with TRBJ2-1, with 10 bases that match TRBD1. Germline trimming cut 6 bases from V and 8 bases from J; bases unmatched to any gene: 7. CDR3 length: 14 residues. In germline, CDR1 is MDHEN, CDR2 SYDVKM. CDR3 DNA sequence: TGTGCCAGCAGCCCCCCCGACAGGGGGCATGAGCAGTTCTTC. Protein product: CASSPPDRGHEQFF.

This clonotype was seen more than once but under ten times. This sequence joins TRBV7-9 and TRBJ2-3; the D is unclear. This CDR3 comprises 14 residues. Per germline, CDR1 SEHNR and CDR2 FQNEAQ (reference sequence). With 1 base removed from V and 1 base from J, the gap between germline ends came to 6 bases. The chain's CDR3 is CASSLGAGTDTQYF. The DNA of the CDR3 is TGTGCCAGCAGCTTAGGGGCGGGCACAGATACGCAGTATTTT.

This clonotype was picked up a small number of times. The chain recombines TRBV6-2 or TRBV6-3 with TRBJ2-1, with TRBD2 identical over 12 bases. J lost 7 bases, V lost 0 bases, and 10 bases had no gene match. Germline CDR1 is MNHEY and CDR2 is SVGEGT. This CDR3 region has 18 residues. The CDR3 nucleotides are TGTGCCAGCAGTTACTCCCCTAGCGGGAGGGCCATGGGTAATGAGCAGTTCTTC. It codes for CASSYSPSGRAMGNEQFF.

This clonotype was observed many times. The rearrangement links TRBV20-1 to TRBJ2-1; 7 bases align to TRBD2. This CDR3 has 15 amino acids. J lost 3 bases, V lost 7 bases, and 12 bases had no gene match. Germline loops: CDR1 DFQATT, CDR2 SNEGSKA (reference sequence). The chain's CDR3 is CSVISGTLSYNEQFF. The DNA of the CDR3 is TGCAGTGTTATCAGCGGGACTTTGAGCTACAATGAGCAGTTCTTC.

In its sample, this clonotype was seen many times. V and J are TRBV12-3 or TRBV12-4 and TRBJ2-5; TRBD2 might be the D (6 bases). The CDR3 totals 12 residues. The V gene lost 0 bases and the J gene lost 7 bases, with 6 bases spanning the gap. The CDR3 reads CASSLAGGTQYF. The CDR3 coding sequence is TGTGCCAGCAGTTTAGCGGGGGGGACCCAGTACTTC.

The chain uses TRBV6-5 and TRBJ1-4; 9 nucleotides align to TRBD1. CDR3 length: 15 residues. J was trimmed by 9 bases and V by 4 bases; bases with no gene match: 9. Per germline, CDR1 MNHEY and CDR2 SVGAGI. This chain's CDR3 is CASSLGQGGMKKLFF. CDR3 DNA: TGTGCCAGCAGTTTGGGACAGGGTGGAATGAAAAAACTGTTTTTT.

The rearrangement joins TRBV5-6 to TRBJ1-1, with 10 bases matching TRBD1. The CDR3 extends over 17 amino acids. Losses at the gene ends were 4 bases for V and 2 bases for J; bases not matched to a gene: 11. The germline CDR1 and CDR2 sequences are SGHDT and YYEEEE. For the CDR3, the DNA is TGTGCCAGCAGCCCACCGACAGGGGGCCACCCAAACACTGAAGCTTTCTTT. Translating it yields CASSPPTGGHPNTEAFF.

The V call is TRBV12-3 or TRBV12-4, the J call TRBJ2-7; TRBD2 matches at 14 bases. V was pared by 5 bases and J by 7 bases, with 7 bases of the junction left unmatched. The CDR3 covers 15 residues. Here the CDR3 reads CASSQGLAGAGEQYF. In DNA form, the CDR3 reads TGTGCCAGCAGTCAGGGACTAGCGGGAGCGGGGGAGCAGTACTTC.

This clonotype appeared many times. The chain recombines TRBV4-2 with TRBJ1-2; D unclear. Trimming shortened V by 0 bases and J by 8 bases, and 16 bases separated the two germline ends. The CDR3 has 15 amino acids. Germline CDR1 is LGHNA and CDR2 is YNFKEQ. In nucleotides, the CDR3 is TGTGCCAGCAGCCAAGAGTGGATGGGCTTAGGGGGCTACACCTTC. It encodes CASSQEWMGLGGYTF.

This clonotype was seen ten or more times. The DNA of the CDR3 is TGCGCCAGCAGCTTGGACAGGGCGAGCGATGAGCAGTTCTTC. This translates into CASSLDRASDEQFF. The genes are TRBV5-1 and TRBJ2-1; TRBD1 is a possible D gene (6 bases). This CDR3 is 14 amino acids long. V lost 0 bases, J lost 8 bases, and 12 bases lay in between. Germline-derived CDR1 and CDR2 are SGHRS and YFSETQ.

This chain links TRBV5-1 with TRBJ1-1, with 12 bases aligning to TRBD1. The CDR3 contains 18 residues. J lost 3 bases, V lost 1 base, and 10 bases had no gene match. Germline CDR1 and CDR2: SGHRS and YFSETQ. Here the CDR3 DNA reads TGCGCCAGCAGCTTGTCTTGGGACAGGGGGCGTTGGGACACTGAAGCTTTCTTT. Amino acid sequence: CASSLSWDRGRWDTEAFF.

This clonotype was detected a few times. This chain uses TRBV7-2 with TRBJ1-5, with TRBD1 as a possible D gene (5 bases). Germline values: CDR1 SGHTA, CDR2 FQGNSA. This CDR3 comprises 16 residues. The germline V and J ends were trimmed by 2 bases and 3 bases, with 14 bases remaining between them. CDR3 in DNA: TGTGCCAGCAGCTTATTAGGTCAGGGAAACAATCAGCCCCAGCATTTT. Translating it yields CASSLLGQGNNQPQHF.

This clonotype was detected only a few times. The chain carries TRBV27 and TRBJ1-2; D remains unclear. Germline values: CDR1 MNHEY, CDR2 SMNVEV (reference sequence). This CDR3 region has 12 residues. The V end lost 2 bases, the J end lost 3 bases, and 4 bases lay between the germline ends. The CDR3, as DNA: TGTGCCAGCAGTTTAAGCTACTATGGCTACACCTTC. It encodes CASSLSYYGYTF.

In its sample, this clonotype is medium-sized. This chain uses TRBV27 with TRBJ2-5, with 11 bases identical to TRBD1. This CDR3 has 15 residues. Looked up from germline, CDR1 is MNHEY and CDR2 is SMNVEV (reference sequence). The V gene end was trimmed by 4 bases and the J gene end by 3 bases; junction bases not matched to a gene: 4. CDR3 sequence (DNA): TGTGCCAGCAGTTCCCGGGACAGGGGGAAAGAGACCCAGTACTTC. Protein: CASSSRDRGKETQYF.

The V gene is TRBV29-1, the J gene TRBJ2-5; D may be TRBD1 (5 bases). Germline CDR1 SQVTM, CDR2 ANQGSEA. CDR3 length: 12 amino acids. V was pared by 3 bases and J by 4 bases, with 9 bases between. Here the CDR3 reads CSVDRARETQYF. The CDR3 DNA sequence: TGCAGCGTTGACAGGGCTCGAGAGACCCAGTACTTC.

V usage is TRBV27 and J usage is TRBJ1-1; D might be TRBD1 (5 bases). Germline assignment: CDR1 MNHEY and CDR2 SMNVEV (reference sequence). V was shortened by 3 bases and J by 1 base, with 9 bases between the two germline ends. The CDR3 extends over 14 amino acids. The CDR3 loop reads CASSFGGSNTEAFF. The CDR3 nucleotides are TGTGCCAGCAGTTTCGGGGGGTCGAACACTGAAGCTTTCTTT.

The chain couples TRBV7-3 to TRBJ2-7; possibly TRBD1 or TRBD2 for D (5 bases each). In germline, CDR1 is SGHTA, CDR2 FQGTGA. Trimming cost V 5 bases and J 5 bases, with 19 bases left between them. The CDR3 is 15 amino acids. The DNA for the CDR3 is TGTGCCAGCAGCCTAGGCGGCAGGGACGGGGACGAGCAGTACTTC. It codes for CASSLGGRDGDEQYF.

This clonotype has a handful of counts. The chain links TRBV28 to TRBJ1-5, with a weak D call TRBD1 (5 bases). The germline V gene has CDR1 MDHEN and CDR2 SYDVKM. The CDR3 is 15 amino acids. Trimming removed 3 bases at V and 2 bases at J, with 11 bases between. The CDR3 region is CASSFPGSGNQPQHF. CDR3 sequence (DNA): TGTGCCAGCAGTTTCCCAGGGTCTGGCAATCAGCCCCAGCATTTT.